A single sample gave rise to the 14 T cell receptor beta chains below, sequenced in a study of blood T cell repertoires in COVID-19. Libraries were prepared by immunoSEQ multiplex PCR; TCRdb keeps only in-frame clonotypes and omits some of them. The data hold 150,000 to 200,000 clones, with 80% to 90% observed a single time. What was sequenced was peripheral blood. All receptors come from a man aged 60 to 69 with acute or convalescent COVID-19.

V usage is TRBV9 and J usage is TRBJ2-5; the D gene is possibly TRBD1 (5 bases). Germline CDR1 is SGDLS and CDR2 is YYNGEE. The V end lost 4 bases, the J end lost 5 bases, and 15 bases lay between the germline ends. This CDR3 comprises 14 residues. CDR3 bases: TGTGCCAGCAGCCCAGGGAAGCGATGGGAGACCCAGTACTTC. Translated, it gives CASSPGKRWETQYF.

The chain couples TRBV2 to TRBJ2-1; 8 bases fit TRBD2. This CDR3 is 14 amino acids long. With V trimmed by 7 bases and J by 11 bases, 13 bases remained unmatched. From germline, CDR1 is SNHLY and CDR2 FYNNEI. CDR3 residues: CASTFSGTGVQQFF. The CDR3 nucleotides are TGTGCCAGCACCTTTAGCGGGACGGGCGTTCAGCAGTTCTTC.

The chain couples TRBV30 to TRBJ2-5; the match to TRBD2 covers 9 bases. The CDR3 consists of 13 residues. Germline trimming cut 8 bases from V and 5 bases from J; bases unmatched to any gene: 9. Germline V gives CDR1 GTSNPN, CDR2 SVGIG (reference sequence). The chain's CDR3 is CASSSGTLETQYF. The CDR3 DNA sequence: TGTGCCAGTTCTAGCGGGACATTGGAGACCCAGTACTTC.

The chain joins TRBV5-1 to TRBJ1-3; 7 bases are a match to TRBD1. The CDR3 loop spans 14 amino acids. The V segment lost 0 bases and the J segment 8 bases; nucleotides outside the gene matches: 5. CDR1 is SGHRS and CDR2 is YFSETQ in the germline V gene. DNA of the CDR3: TGCGCCAGCAGCTTGGGGGACAGATCCCACACCATATATTTT. Translated, it gives CASSLGDRSHTIYF.

This clone was counted a few times. The V call is TRBV3-1 (or the pseudogene TRBV3-2), the J call TRBJ2-7; no definite D call. The V end lost 4 bases, the J end lost 5 bases, and 6 bases lay between the germline ends. Per the germline V gene, CDR1 is LGHDT and CDR2 is YNNKEL (reference sequence). The CDR3 consists of 11 residues. The CDR3 region has the DNA TGTGCCAGCAGCCGACTCCACGAGCAGTACTTC. It specifies CASSRLHEQYF.

V gene TRBV5-1 combines with J gene TRBJ1-5; 9 nucleotides line up with TRBD1. Germline V CDR1 and CDR2: SGHRS, YFSETQ. The CDR3 runs 16 residues. Germline trimming cut 4 bases from V and 5 bases from J; bases unmatched to any gene: 10. CDR3 in DNA: TGCGCCAGCAGCGCCTCCGGGACAGGGTGGGATCAGCCCCAGCATTTT. Amino acids: CASSASGTGWDQPQHF.

V is TRBV20-1 and J is TRBJ1-1; D is unclear. This CDR3 spans 12 amino acids. V was clipped by 3 bases and J by 1 base, with 6 bases between them. Germline CDR1 and CDR2: DFQATT and SNEGSKA (reference sequence). The CDR3 region is CSASRQNTEAFF. The CDR3 nucleotides read TGCAGTGCTAGTCGACAGAACACTGAAGCTTTCTTT.

Of note for this clone: Additional DNA sequences in this sample encode the identical CDR3. This chain joins TRBV18 and TRBJ1-5; D is unclear. From germline, CDR1 is KGHSH and CDR2 LQKENI. The CDR3 contains 14 residues. V dropped 2 bases and J dropped 3 bases, with 8 bases sitting between them. CDR3 coding DNA: TGTGCCAGCTCACCATCAGACACCAATCAGCCCCAGCATTTT. Protein sequence: CASSPSDTNQPQHF.

The J gene is TRBJ2-7, the V gene TRBV5-1; 10 bases are a match to TRBD2. With 4 bases clipped from V and 3 bases from J, the junction kept 19 bases outside the gene matches. There are 19 residues in the CDR3. CDR1 and CDR2 from the germline V gene are SGHRS and YFSETQ. CDR3 nucleotide sequence: TGCGCCAGCAGCAGACGGGGGCAGGGTTCTAGCGGGAGCCACTACGAGCAGTACTTC. Translated: CASSRRGQGSSGSHYEQYF.

The chain links TRBV19 to TRBJ1-5; 8 bases align to TRBD1. The CDR3 runs to 15 residues. The germline gives CDR1 LNHDA, CDR2 SQIVND (reference sequence). Trimming at V came to 10 bases and at J to 2 bases, leaving 10 bases not matched to a gene. The CDR3 sequence: CATQDRATGNQPQHF. CDR3 DNA: TGTGCCACCCAGGACAGGGCGACGGGCAATCAGCCCCAGCATTTT. The full variable domain, in which reference TRBV19 and TRBJ1-5 provide the parts outside the CDR3, is DGGITQSPKYLFRKEGQNVTLSCEQNLNHDAMYWYRQDPGQGLRLIYYSQIVNDFQKGDIAEGYSVSREKKESFPLTVTSAQKNPTAFYLCATQDRATGNQPQHFGDGTRLSIL.

The genes are TRBV2 and TRBJ2-5, with D possibly matching TRBD2 (5 bases). The germline CDR1 and CDR2 sequences are SNHLY and FYNNEI. The CDR3 totals 13 residues. V lost 7 bases to trimming and J lost 2 bases, with 11 bases between them. CDR3 region: CASTQERQETQYF. The CDR3 bases are TGTGCCAGCACTCAAGAGCGGCAAGAGACCCAGTACTTC.

The table lists this clone with a few counts. The chain has TRBV7-9 and TRBJ1-2; 7 bases map to TRBD1. Per germline, CDR1 SEHNR and CDR2 FQNEAQ (reference sequence). The CDR3 is 12 amino acids. J gave up 8 bases and V 5 bases, and 5 bases lay outside the gene matches. The CDR3 bases are TGTGCCAGCAGCACCTACAGGGGAGGCTACACCTTC. This translates into CASSTYRGGYTF.

The V gene is TRBV5-5, the J gene TRBJ2-7; TRBD2 matches 8 bases. V was clipped by 7 bases and J by 3 bases; unmatched bases: 9. The CDR3 is 14 residues long. CDR1 and CDR2 from the germline V gene are SGHKS and YYEKEE (reference sequence). This chain's CDR3 is CASGGASGFYEQYF. The CDR3 DNA follows: TGTGCCAGCGGAGGGGCTAGCGGGTTCTACGAGCAGTACTTC.

This chain uses TRBV24-1 with TRBJ2-3, with TRBD1 matching over 9 bases. CDR3 length equals 18 residues. CDR1 is KGHDR and CDR2 is SFDVKD in the germline V gene. V dropped 1 base and J dropped 3; count of bases not matched to a gene: 10. This CDR3 reads CATSDFLGQGIMTDTQYF. For the CDR3, the DNA is TGTGCCACCAGTGATTTTTTGGGACAGGGAATTATGACAGATACGCAGTATTTT.